This TCR beta chain was documented in a study of identical twins. This clonotype has just a few counts. Its antigen is as yet unknown. TCRdb recomputed calls from the 5' RACE reads with MiXCR, one row per CDR3 protein. The profile shows roughly 470,000 distinct CDR3 sequences, more than 13% of them singletons. Regarding the study as a whole: Sequences that were beta out-of-frame showed weaker excess twin sharing.

The V end was cut by 6 bases, the J end by 7 bases, with 12 bases between. From germline, CDR1 is SGHDN and CDR2 FVKESK. CDR3 length: 12 amino acids. These records were also assigned to another study, of yellow fever vaccine responses in identical twins.

The receptor was derived from a woman aged 18-29 years in good health. The chain combines TRBV14 with TRBJ1-2; the D is unclear. Specimen: CD4+ T cells sorted from blood. For the CDR3, the DNA is TGTGCCAGCAGTGGAGACAACCGTGGCTACACCTTC. Encoded protein: CASSGDNRGYTF.